One sample yielded the 13 T cell receptor beta chains listed below, sequenced in a study of blood T cell repertoires in COVID-19. Sequencing was performed with immunoSEQ multiplex PCR; in TCRdb, only in-frame clones are kept and a portion is missing. There are roughly 160,000 clones in the sample; almost 85% occur only once, and 2.5% to 3% lies in the top ten. Sequencing was carried out using peripheral blood. The receptor source for this set is a woman aged 80 or over with COVID-19, enrolled during active disease.

This clone was picked up one time. J is TRBJ2-1 and V is TRBV18, with 11 bases identical to TRBD2. The CDR3 covers 17 residues. The germline CDR1 and CDR2 sequences are KGHSH and LQKENI. With V trimmed by 3 bases and J by 2 bases, 6 bases remained unmatched. The CDR3 reads CASSPSGLADAYNEQFF. The DNA of the CDR3 is TGTGCCAGCTCACCCTCGGGACTAGCGGACGCCTACAATGAGCAGTTCTTC.

The chain is built from TRBV18 and TRBJ1-5; possible D gene TRBD1, 5 bases. Trimming shortened V by 4 bases and J by 7 bases, and 14 bases separated the two germline ends. The length of the CDR3 is 14 residues. Looked up from germline, CDR1 is KGHSH and CDR2 is LQKENI. CDR3 nucleotide sequence: TGTGCCAGCTCACGACGGCAGGGAGGACAGCCCCAGCATTTT. Its protein is CASSRRQGGQPQHF.

The CDR3 here is CASRFSGTGTDTQYF. The CDR3 DNA sequence: TGTGCCAGCAGATTTTCCGGGACAGGGACAGATACGCAGTATTTT. The chain employs TRBV7-9 and TRBJ2-3; 9 nucleotides line up with TRBD1. Per the germline V gene, CDR1 is SEHNR and CDR2 is FQNEAQ (reference sequence). V was pared by 6 bases and J by 3 bases, with 7 bases of the junction left unmatched. The CDR3 length is 15 residues.

The CDR3 here is CASSSHPRGVTEKLFF. In DNA, the CDR3 is TGTGCCAGCAGCTCTCATCCGCGGGGGGTTACTGAAAAACTGTTTTTT. The genes are TRBV5-4 and TRBJ1-4; perhaps TRBD1 as D (5 bases). V gave up 3 bases and J gave up 7 bases, with 19 bases separating them. Germline CDR1 SGHNT, CDR2 YYREEE (reference sequence). The CDR3 covers 16 residues.

V gene TRBV1 combines with J gene TRBJ1-5; TRBD1 reflects the table's D call only, with no check against the DNA. TRBV1 is termed a pseudogene. The CDR3 runs to 16 residues. The CDR3 reads CTSSPSWANSNQPQHF. For the CDR3, the DNA is TGCACCAGCAGCCCGTCTTGGGCCAATAGCAATCAGCCCCAGCATTTT.

The V call is TRBV3-1 (or the pseudogene TRBV3-2), the J call TRBJ1-4; 10 bases match TRBD1. Trimming took 4 bases from V and 7 from J; bases not matched to a gene: 6. Per germline, CDR1 LGHDT and CDR2 YNNKEL (reference sequence). The CDR3 loop spans 15 amino acids. The chain's CDR3 is CASSRRTGGGEKLFF. CDR3 sequence (DNA): TGTGCCAGCAGCCGCCGGACAGGGGGAGGTGAAAAACTGTTTTTT.

The chain carries TRBV5-5 and TRBJ1-1; 7 positions agree with TRBD1. With 0 bases clipped from V and 3 bases from J, the junction kept 8 bases outside the gene matches. CDR1 and CDR2 from the germline V gene are SGHKS and YYEKEE (reference sequence). CDR3 length equals 16 residues. CDR3 sequence: CASSLGEGRGDTEAFF. The CDR3 DNA reads as TGTGCCAGCAGCTTGGGAGAAGGCAGGGGGGACACTGAAGCTTTCTTT.

V and J are TRBV18 and TRBJ2-1; perhaps TRBD1 as D (7 bases). This CDR3 comprises 16 residues. Deletions cut 3 bases from V and 0 bases from J, with 12 bases between. Germline V gives CDR1 KGHSH, CDR2 LQKENI. The CDR3 spells CASSPQGGRSYNEQFF. CDR3 bases: TGTGCCAGCTCACCCCAGGGGGGCCGCTCCTACAATGAGCAGTTCTTC.

J is TRBJ2-3 and V is TRBV7-9; D perhaps matches TRBD1 (6 bases). Germline V gene data show CDR1 as SEHNR and CDR2 as FQNEAQ (reference sequence). V lost 0 bases and J 4 bases, leaving 8 bases between the germline ends. The CDR3 runs 14 residues. This chain's CDR3 is CASSLAGQSDTQYF. In DNA form, the CDR3 reads TGTGCCAGCAGCTTAGCCGGACAGTCAGATACGCAGTATTTT.

This sequence joins TRBV4-1 and TRBJ2-7, with a possible D match to TRBD2 (5 bases). From germline, CDR1 is MGHRA and CDR2 YSYEKL. The CDR3 runs to 14 residues. V lost 5 bases and J 2 bases, leaving 13 bases between the germline ends. Written as DNA, the CDR3 is TGCGCCAGCAGCTCAGGACCGACTACCTACGAGCAGTACTTC. It is translated as CASSSGPTTYEQYF.

The chain joins TRBV29-1 to TRBJ2-3, with 8 positions matching TRBD1. In germline, CDR1 is SQVTM, CDR2 ANQGSEA. This CDR3 is built from 16 residues. V was pared by 4 bases and J by 0 bases, with 9 bases of the junction left unmatched. The CDR3 bases are TGCAGCGTTGGGACAGCAGGGGGCCGGAGCACAGATACGCAGTATTTT. Protein: CSVGTAGGRSTDTQYF.

This chain connects TRBV29-1 to TRBJ2-5; 11 nucleotides agree with TRBD2. This CDR3 spans 15 amino acids. Germline V lookup: CDR1 SQVTM, CDR2 ANQGSEA. V trimming: 7 bases; J trimming: 3 bases; junction bases outside the gene matches: 10. The CDR3 sequence is CSAIIAGGPKETQYF. CDR3 coding DNA: TGCAGCGCAATCATAGCGGGAGGGCCGAAAGAGACCCAGTACTTC.

The gene calls are TRBV10-3 and TRBJ2-2, with D tentatively TRBD1 (5 bases). Per germline, CDR1 ENHRY and CDR2 SYGVKD. This CDR3 is 13 amino acids long. The V end was cut by 7 bases, the J end by 7 bases, with 13 bases between. CDR3 amino acids: CAINAQGGGELFF. The DNA for the CDR3 is TGTGCCATCAATGCCCAGGGCGGCGGGGAGCTGTTTTTT.